The source of this TCR beta chain is a study of blood T cell repertoires in COVID-19. As for the study in general: Collection of acute and convalescent COVID-19 samples took place in the United States, Italy and Spain. From T cells, B-cell-depleted T cells, or PBMCs came the material, which was cDNA or gDNA.

Per the authors' pipeline: It was from reference gene primer amplification that nucleated cell counts were estimated. The method was immunoSEQ multiplex PCR; TCRdb's version includes in-frame clones alone and lacks a portion of them. That table gives V, J and clone size, and the DNA gave D and trimming. The sample has approximately 270,000 clones, more than 75% seen once. Germline CDR1 SGHDT, CDR2 YYEEEE. V was shortened by 2 bases and J by 6 bases, with 10 bases between the two germline ends. CDR3 length: 13 amino acids. This clonotype was sampled from a man in his forties or fifties with active or convalescent COVID-19. The chain has TRBV5-6 and TRBJ2-3, with D unresolved. Sequenced input: peripheral blood. Here the CDR3 reads CASSFLDSDTQYF. The CDR3 nucleotides read TGTGCCAGCAGCTTTCTAGATTCTGATACGCAGTATTTT.